Following are 9 T cell receptor beta chains from one sample sequenced in a study of cytomegalovirus exposure and HLA in healthy donors. Primers: 60 Vbeta forward and 13 Jbeta reverse. This table comes from immunoSEQ multiplex PCR, and its TCRdb copy is limited to in-frame clones, with some not included. The sample table includes over 100,000 clones. The sample comprised PBMCs. Every receptor here comes from a man aged 40-50 years in good health and CMV-seropositive.

The chain couples TRBV7-9 to TRBJ1-2, with no clear D. V dropped 0 bases and J dropped 6 bases, with 5 bases sitting between them. The CDR3 runs to 12 residues. CDR1 and CDR2 from the germline V gene are SEHNR and FQNEAQ (reference sequence). In DNA form, the CDR3 reads TGTGCCAGCAGCTTAGCTGGGCATGGCTACACCTTC. Residues: CASSLAGHGYTF.

The chain combines TRBV9 with TRBJ1-1, with 10 bases identical to TRBD1. Unmatched junction bases numbered 12, after V lost 3 bases and J lost 7 bases. In germline, CDR1 is SGDLS, CDR2 YYNGEE. CDR3 length: 16 amino acids. The CDR3 nucleotides read TGTGCCAGCAGCGCTATTCGGGACAGGGGACCTTATGAAGCTTTCTTT. This codes for CASSAIRDRGPYEAFF.

V gene TRBV18 combines with J gene TRBJ1-1; D might be TRBD1 (5 bases). Germline CDR1 and CDR2: KGHSH and LQKENI. The ends were cut back, 6 bases at V and 10 bases at J, with 15 bases in the middle. This CDR3 has 12 residues. As DNA, the CDR3 is TGTGCCAGCTCTCTGCGGGAGGGGCTAGCTTTCTTT. It encodes CASSLREGLAFF.

The chain employs TRBV28 and TRBJ2-5; 9 bases line up with TRBD1. The DNA end lines up better with TRBJ2-7; the J call may be wrong. The CDR3 totals 15 residues. Germline CDR1 is MDHEN and CDR2 is SYDVKM. The CDR3: CASSAGTGRDYEQYF. CDR3 in DNA: TGTGCCAGCAGTGCCGGGACAGGGAGGGACTACGAGCAGTACTTC.

The chain carries TRBV27 and TRBJ2-2; TRBD2 agrees at 13 bases. The germline V gene has CDR1 MNHEY and CDR2 SMNVEV (reference sequence). CDR3 length equals 21 residues. V lost 5 bases and J lost 7; bases outside the gene matches: 22. Here the CDR3 reads CASSPNPRDRGLAGRGGELFF. Written as DNA, the CDR3 is TGTGCCAGCAGTCCCAATCCCCGGGACAGGGGACTAGCGGGGCGGGGCGGGGAGCTGTTTTTT.

CDR3 region: CASSPSSLDTQYF. The CDR3 nucleotides read TGTGCCAGCAGCCCCAGTTCTTTAGATACGCAGTATTTT. The chain has TRBV7-9 and TRBJ2-3; D is unresolved. Germline V lookup: CDR1 SEHNR, CDR2 FQNEAQ (reference sequence). This CDR3 contains 13 residues. The ends were cut back, 5 bases at V and 5 bases at J, with 11 bases in the middle.

The genes are TRBV4-3 and TRBJ2-1; D possibly corresponds to TRBD2 (6 bases). In germline, CDR1 is LGHNA, CDR2 YSLEER. The V end lost 1 base, the J end lost 8 bases, and 9 bases lay between the germline ends. The length of the CDR3 is 13 residues. DNA of the CDR3: TGCGCCAGCAGCCAAGGACTAGTTTATGAGCAGTTCTTC. Its protein product is CASSQGLVYEQFF.

The chain employs TRBV4-1 and TRBJ1-4; 9 nucleotides agree with TRBD1. The length of the CDR3 is 15 residues. CDR1 is MGHRA and CDR2 is YSYEKL in the germline V gene. After removal of 2 bases from V and 5 bases from J, the junction contained 3 bases not matched to a gene. The CDR3 sequence is CASSQWGTGNEKLFF. The CDR3 DNA reads as TGCGCCAGCAGCCAATGGGGGACAGGGAATGAAAAACTGTTTTTT.

This chain connects TRBV27 to TRBJ2-7; possibly TRBD1 for D (5 bases). Germline loops: CDR1 MNHEY, CDR2 SMNVEV (reference sequence). The CDR3 sequence is 13 residues long. V was pared by 6 bases and J by 2 bases, with 11 bases between. CDR3 sequence: CASSLQVTYEQYF. CDR3 in DNA: TGTGCCAGCAGCCTACAGGTTACCTACGAGCAGTACTTC.